This paragraph reports one T cell receptor (beta chain). The CDR3 consists of 12 residues. V was pared by 4 bases and J by 15 bases, with 17 bases between. The germline V gene encodes CDR1 SGHDT and CDR2 YYEEEE. Sequencing was performed with immunoSEQ multiplex PCR; in TCRdb, only in-frame clones are kept and a portion is missing. The table lists approximately 31,000 clones, under 95% of them singletons. These data are taken from a study of neoadjuvant nivolumab and ipilimumab in lung cancer. Study information: The combination arm added day-1 ipilimumab 1 mg/kg to nivolumab 3 mg/kg on days 1, 15, 29.

Sample: peripheral blood, taken after neoadjuvant nivolumab, alone or with ipilimumab, at or shortly before surgery. The clonotype originates from an adult with non-small cell lung cancer. The chain recombines TRBV5-6 with TRBJ2-1; D is unclear. The CDR3 loop reads CASSLSLGRRFF. For the CDR3, the DNA is TGTGCCAGCAGCCTGTCATTGGGCCGTCGGTTCTTC. The full variable domain, with the rest looked up from reference TRBV5-6 and TRBJ2-1, is DAGVTQSPTHLIKTRGQQVTLRCSPKSGHDTVSWYQQALGQGPQFIFQYYEEEERQRGNFPDRFSGHQFPNYSSELNVNALLLGDSALYLCASSLSLGRRFFGPGTRLTVL.